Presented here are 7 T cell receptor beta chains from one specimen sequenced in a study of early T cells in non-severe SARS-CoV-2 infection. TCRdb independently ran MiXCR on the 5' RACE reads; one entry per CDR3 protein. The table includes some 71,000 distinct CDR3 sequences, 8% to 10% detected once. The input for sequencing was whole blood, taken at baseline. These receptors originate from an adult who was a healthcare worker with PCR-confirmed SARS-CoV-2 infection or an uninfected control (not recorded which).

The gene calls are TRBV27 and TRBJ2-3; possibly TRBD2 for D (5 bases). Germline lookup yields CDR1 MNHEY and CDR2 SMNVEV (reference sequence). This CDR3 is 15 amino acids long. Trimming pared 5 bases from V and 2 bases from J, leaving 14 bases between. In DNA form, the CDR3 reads TGTGCCAGCAGTATGTGGGGAGAACACACAGATACGCAGTATTTT. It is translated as CASSMWGEHTDTQYF.

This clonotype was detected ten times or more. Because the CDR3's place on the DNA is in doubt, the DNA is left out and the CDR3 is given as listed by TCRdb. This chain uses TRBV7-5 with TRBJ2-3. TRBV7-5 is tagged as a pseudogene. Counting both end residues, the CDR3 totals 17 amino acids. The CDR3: CISVPEAFILATDTQYF.

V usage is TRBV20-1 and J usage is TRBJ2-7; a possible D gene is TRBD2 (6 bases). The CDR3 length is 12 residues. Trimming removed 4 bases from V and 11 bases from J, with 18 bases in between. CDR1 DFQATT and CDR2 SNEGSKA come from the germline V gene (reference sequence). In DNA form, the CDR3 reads TGCAGTGCTAATAAGGGAGGCCCAACAGAGTACTTC. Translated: CSANKGGPTEYF.

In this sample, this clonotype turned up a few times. The CDR3 coding sequence is TGTGCCATCAGTAAAGCCAACTCTGGGGCCAACGTCCTGACTTTC. Amino acids: CAISKANSGANVLTF. The V call is TRBV10-3, the J call TRBJ2-6; D call uncertain. The ends were cut back, 5 bases at V and 0 bases at J, with 8 bases in the middle. CDR3 length equals 15 residues. In germline, CDR1 is ENHRY, CDR2 SYGVKD.

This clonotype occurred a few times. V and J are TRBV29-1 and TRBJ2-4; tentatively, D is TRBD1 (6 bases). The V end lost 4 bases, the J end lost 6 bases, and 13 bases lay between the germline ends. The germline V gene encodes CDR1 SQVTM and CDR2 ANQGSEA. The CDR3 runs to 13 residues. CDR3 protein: CSVVQGWGNIQYF. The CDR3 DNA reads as TGCAGCGTTGTTCAGGGGTGGGGAAACATTCAGTACTTC. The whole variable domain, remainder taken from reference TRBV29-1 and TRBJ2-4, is SAVISQKPSRDICQRGTSLTIQCQVDSQVTMMFWYRQQPGQSLTLIATANQGSEATYESGFVIDKFPISRPNLTFSTLTVSNMSPEDSSIYLCSVVQGWGNIQYFGAGTRLSVL.

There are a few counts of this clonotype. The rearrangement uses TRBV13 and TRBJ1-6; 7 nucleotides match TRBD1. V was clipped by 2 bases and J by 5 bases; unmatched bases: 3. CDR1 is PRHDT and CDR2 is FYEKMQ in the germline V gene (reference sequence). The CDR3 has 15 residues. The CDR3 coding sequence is TGTGCCAGCAGCTTATCGGGACAGAATAATTCACCCCTCCACTTT. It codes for CASSLSGQNNSPLHF.

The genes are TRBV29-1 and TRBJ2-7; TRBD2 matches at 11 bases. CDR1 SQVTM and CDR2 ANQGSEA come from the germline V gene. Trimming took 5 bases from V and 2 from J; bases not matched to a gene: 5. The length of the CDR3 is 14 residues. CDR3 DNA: TGCAGCGTTTTTGGGACTAGCGGAACCTACGAGCAGTACTTC. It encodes CSVFGTSGTYEQYF.